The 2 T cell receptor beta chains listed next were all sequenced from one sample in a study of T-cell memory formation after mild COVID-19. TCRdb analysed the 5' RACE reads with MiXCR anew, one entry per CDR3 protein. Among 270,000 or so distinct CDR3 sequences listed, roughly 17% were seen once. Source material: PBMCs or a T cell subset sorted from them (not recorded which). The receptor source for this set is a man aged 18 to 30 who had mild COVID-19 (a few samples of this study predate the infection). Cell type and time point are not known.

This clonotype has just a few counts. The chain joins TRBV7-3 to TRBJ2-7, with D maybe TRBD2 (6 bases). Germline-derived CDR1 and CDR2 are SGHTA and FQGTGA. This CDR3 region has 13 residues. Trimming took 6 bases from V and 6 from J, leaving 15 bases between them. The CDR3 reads CASSSFGGGEQYF. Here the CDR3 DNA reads TGTGCCAGCAGTTCCTTCGGGGGAGGCGAGCAGTACTTC.

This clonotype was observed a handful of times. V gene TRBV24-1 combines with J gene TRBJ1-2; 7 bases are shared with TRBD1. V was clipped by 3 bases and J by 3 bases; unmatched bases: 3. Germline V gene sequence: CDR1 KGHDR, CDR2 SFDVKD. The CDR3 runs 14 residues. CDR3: CATSDPGTDYGYTF. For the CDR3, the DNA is TGTGCCACCAGTGATCCCGGGACAGACTATGGCTACACCTTC.